This T cell receptor beta chain originates from a study of response to subunit inactivated influenza vaccine. Findings of the study overall: Seasonal influenza vaccination, on each occasion, was suggested by the authors to recruit few new T cells.

Looked up from germline, CDR1 is ENHRY and CDR2 is SYGVKD. CDR3 length equals 14 residues. V trimming: 10 bases; J trimming: 6 bases; junction bases outside the gene matches: 10. Details on this clonotype: The target antigen is unknown.

Each CDR3 protein is one row after TCRdb ran MiXCR on the RT-PCR reads. The sample has 450,000 to 500,000 distinct CDR3 sequences, approximately 11% seen once. This chain links TRBV10-3 with TRBJ2-1; 9 bases fit TRBD1. The source is a man aged 45-60 years who received an inactivated influenza vaccine. The sequencing used PBMCs from blood, collected 40 to 50 days after vaccination. DNA of the CDR3: TGTGCCAGCGGTACGGGACAGGGTGGCAATGAGCAGTTCTTC. Translation: CASGTGQGGNEQFF.